This T cell receptor (beta chain) was recovered during a study of T cells after yellow fever vaccination. CDR1 and CDR2 (germline): MGHRA, YSYEKL. Trimming removed 2 bases from V and 9 bases from J, with 8 bases in between. The CDR3 consists of 12 residues. TCR cDNA was made by 5'RACE template switching, adding a universal primer site and UMIs. TCRdb ran MiXCR on the 5' RACE reads and lists one entry per CDR3 protein. The sample shows approximately 510,000 distinct CDR3 sequences, about a fifth of them seen only once. The TCR was taken from a man aged 18 to 30 who received the YFV17D yellow fever vaccine. The chain has TRBV4-1 and TRBJ2-1, with D tentatively TRBD2 (5 bases). The input for sequencing was PBMCs, taken roughly 20 days after the first yellow fever vaccination. The CDR3 DNA follows: TGCGCCAGCAGCCAACGAGGGTTTGAGCAGTTCTTC. Translation gives CASSQRGFEQFF.